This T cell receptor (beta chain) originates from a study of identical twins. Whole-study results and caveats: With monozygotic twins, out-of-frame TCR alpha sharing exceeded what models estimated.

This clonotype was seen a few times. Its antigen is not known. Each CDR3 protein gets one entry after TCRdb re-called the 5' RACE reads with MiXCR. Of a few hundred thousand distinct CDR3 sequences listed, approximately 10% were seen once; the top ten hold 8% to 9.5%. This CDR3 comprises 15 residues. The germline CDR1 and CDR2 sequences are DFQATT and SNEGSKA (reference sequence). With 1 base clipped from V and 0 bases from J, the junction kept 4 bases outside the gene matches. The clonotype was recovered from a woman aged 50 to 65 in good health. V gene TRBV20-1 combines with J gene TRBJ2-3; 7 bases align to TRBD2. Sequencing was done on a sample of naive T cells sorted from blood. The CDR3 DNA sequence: TGCAGTGCTAGAGTTGGCGGGAGAAGCACAGATACGCAGTATTTT. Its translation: CSARVGGRSTDTQYF.